This T cell receptor beta chain was obtained from a study of blood T cell repertoires in COVID-19. Overall study context: T cells, B-cell-depleted T cells, or PBMCs supplied cDNA or gDNA.

TCRdb's copy holds only in-frame clones and misses some; the assay was immunoSEQ multiplex PCR. Of approximately 150,000 clones in the sample, roughly 80% are singletons; the top ten hold roughly 4.5%. This CDR3 has 14 residues. Trimming took 0 bases from V and 4 from J, leaving 7 bases between them. Germline V gene sequence: CDR1 SGDLS, CDR2 YYNGEE. V gene TRBV9 combines with J gene TRBJ1-4; D not certain. This TCR was sampled from a human donor in a cohort sampled during active COVID-19. The sample taken for sequencing was peripheral blood. This CDR3 reads CASSVGQRNEKLFF. The CDR3 DNA follows: TGTGCCAGCAGCGTAGGGCAGCGTAATGAAAAACTGTTTTTT.